Ten or more counts support the clone carrying this T cell receptor (beta chain). Its antigen is unidentified. The study made its TCR cDNA through 5'RACE template switching. That step introduced a universal primer site along with UMIs. TCRdb re-called the 5' RACE reads through MiXCR, storing one row per CDR3 protein. The sample yields hundreds of thousands of distinct CDR3 sequences, 6% to 8% seen once. The sample belongs to a study of T cells after yellow fever vaccination. The CDR3 runs 15 residues. CDR1 is SGHTA and CDR2 is FQGNSA in the germline V gene. V was clipped by 3 bases and J by 0 bases, with 8 bases between them. Study results and limitations: Researchers cautioned that FACS-sorted repertoires could harbor abundant clonotypes contaminating from the bulk population. At around 95% for CD4 and approximately 89% for CD8, most primary-vaccination clones showed up again after the booster.

This clonotype was obtained from a man aged 25 to 40 who received the YFV17D yellow fever vaccine. The V gene is TRBV7-2, the J gene TRBJ2-2; no clear D. This specimen was PBMCs, taken 5 days after the yellow fever booster vaccination. The CDR3 region has the DNA TGTGCCAGCAGCTTGGTACAGACGAACACCGGGGAGCTGTTTTTT. Amino acid sequence: CASSLVQTNTGELFF. Variable domain in full (rest from reference TRBV7-2 and TRBJ2-2): GAGVSQSPSNKVTEKGKDVELRCDPISGHTALYWYRQSLGQGLEFLIYFQGNSAPDKSGLPSDRFSAERTGGSVSTLTIQRTQQEDSAVYLCASSLVQTNTGELFFGEGSRLTVL.